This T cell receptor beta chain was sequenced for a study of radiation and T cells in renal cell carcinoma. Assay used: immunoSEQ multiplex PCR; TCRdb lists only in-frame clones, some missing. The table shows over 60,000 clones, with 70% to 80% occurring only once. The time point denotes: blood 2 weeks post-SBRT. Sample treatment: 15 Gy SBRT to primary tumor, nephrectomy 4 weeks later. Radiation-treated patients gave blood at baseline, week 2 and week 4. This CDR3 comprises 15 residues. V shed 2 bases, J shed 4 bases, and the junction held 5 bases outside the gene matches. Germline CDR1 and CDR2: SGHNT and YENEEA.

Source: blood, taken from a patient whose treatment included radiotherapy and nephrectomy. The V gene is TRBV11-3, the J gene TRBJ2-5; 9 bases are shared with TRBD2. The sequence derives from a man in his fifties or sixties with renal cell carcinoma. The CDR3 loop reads CASSLNAGGGETQYF. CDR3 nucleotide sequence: TGTGCCAGCAGCTTAAACGCGGGAGGGGGAGAGACCCAGTACTTC. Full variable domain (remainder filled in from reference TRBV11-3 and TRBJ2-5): EAGVVQSPRYKIIEKKQPVAFWCNPISGHNTLYWYLQNLGQGPELLIRYENEEAVDDSQLPKDRFSAERLKGVDSTLKIQPAELGDSAVYLCASSLNAGGGETQYFGPGTRLLVL.